The 24 T cell receptor beta chains reported below all come from one sample, sequenced in a study of shared clonotypes between healthy human individuals. Produced via immunoSEQ multiplex PCR; TCRdb's table is partial and in-frame only. The sample has around 550,000 clones; approximately 95% are singletons. The naive CD8 subset, CD45RO-negative cells positively selected for CCR7, excluded terminally differentiated effector memory CD45RA+ cells. The sequenced material came from naive CD8+ T cells sorted from blood. The receptors here all came from a woman in her 30s in good health.

The chain uses TRBV2 and TRBJ2-1, with D hard to call. V gave up 5 bases and J gave up 10 bases, with 6 bases separating them. Germline CDR1 SNHLY, CDR2 FYNNEI. CDR3 length equals 10 residues. CDR3 amino acids: CASSTLEQFF. In nucleotides, the CDR3 is TGTGCCAGCAGTACCCTAGAGCAGTTCTTC.

V is TRBV4-1 and J is TRBJ2-1; TRBD2 agrees at 7 bases. In germline, CDR1 is MGHRA, CDR2 YSYEKL. The trim removed 0 bases at V and 8 bases at J, leaving 10 bases unmatched. The CDR3 is 16 amino acids. This CDR3 is CASSQDGGEGHDEQFF. CDR3 nucleotide sequence: TGCGCCAGCAGCCAAGATGGGGGGGAGGGCCACGATGAGCAGTTCTTC.

The rearrangement uses TRBV4-1 and TRBJ2-3; D call uncertain. This CDR3 is 15 amino acids long. CDR1 is MGHRA, CDR2 YSYEKL, per germline. The V and J ends lost 3 bases and 0 bases respectively, with 10 bases between them. This CDR3 is CASSQVDGSTDTQYF. The CDR3 nucleotides read TGCGCCAGCAGCCAGGTCGATGGCAGCACAGATACGCAGTATTTT.

The genes are TRBV19 and TRBJ2-3, with no clear D. In germline, CDR1 is LNHDA, CDR2 SQIVND (reference sequence). The CDR3 contains 17 residues. V was clipped by 4 bases and J by 2 bases, with 19 bases between them. CDR3 sequence: CASSTPPSLLDTDTQYF. The DNA of the CDR3 is TGTGCCAGTAGTACCCCCCCCTCACTCCTTGACACAGATACGCAGTATTTT.

The chain employs TRBV7-9 and TRBJ2-5, with D possibly TRBD2 on 6 matching bases. Looked up from germline, CDR1 is SEHNR and CDR2 is FQNEAQ (reference sequence). The CDR3 runs 13 residues. V lost 5 bases, J lost 6 bases, and 13 bases lay in between. The CDR3 loop is CASSQREWQTQYF. CDR3 nucleotides: TGTGCCAGCAGCCAACGGGAGTGGCAGACCCAGTACTTC. The entire variable domain, with the rest obtained from reference TRBV7-9 and TRBJ2-5, is as follows: DTGVSQNPRHKITKRGQNVTFRCDPISEHNRLYWYRQTLGQGPEFLTYFQNEAQLEKSRLLSDRFSAERPKGSFSTLEIQRTEQGDSAMYLCASSQREWQTQYFGPGTRLLVL.

This sequence joins TRBV27 and TRBJ1-1, with D possibly matching TRBD1 (5 bases). Trimming removed 0 bases at V and 4 bases at J, with 15 bases between. The CDR3 loop spans 16 amino acids. Germline V gene lookup returns CDR1 MNHEY and CDR2 SMNVEV (reference sequence). This CDR3 reads CASSLSDRALSTEAFF. The DNA for the CDR3 is TGTGCCAGCAGTTTATCTGACAGAGCGCTTTCCACTGAAGCTTTCTTT.

The J gene is TRBJ2-6, the V gene TRBV29-1; perhaps TRBD1 as D (6 bases). The CDR3 extends over 14 amino acids. The V gene lost 6 bases and the J gene lost 2 bases, with 11 bases spanning the gap. The germline V gene encodes CDR1 SQVTM and CDR2 ANQGSEA. CDR3 DNA sequence: TGCAGCGTGGAACAGGGCACTGGGGCCAACGTCCTGACTTTC. It specifies CSVEQGTGANVLTF.

The chain uses TRBV7-8 and TRBJ2-7; 10 bases line up with TRBD2. This CDR3 has 17 amino acids. V shed 5 bases and J 2 bases; nucleotides not matched to a gene: 12. Germline assignment: CDR1 SGHVS and CDR2 FQNEAQ. CDR3 nucleotide sequence: TGTGCCAGCAGCCCTGGACTAGCGGTAGGGGCGACCTACGAGCAGTACTTC. The encoded protein is CASSPGLAVGATYEQYF.

With respect to this clone: Within the sample, other DNA sequences also encode this same CDR3. The CDR3 nucleotides are TGTGCCAGCAGTTTAGGCCTAGCGGGAGATGAGCAGTTCTTC. Protein sequence: CASSLGLAGDEQFF. V and J are TRBV28 and TRBJ2-1; 10 nucleotides align to TRBD2. The CDR3 runs 14 residues. Germline V CDR1 and CDR2: MDHEN, SYDVKM. The junction had 3 bases not matched to a gene; V was cut back by 2 bases and J by 8 bases. The full variable domain, with the rest looked up from reference TRBV28 and TRBJ2-1, is DVKVTQSSRYLVKRTGEKVFLECVQDMDHENMFWYRQDPGLGLRLIYFSYDVKMKEKGDIPEGYSVSREKKERFSLILESASTNQTSMYLCASSLGLAGDEQFFGPGTRLTVL.

About this clone: Other DNA variants within this sample encode the same CDR3. This rearrangement joins TRBV27 to TRBJ2-1; 12 bases are a match to TRBD2. CDR1 and CDR2 (germline): MNHEY, SMNVEV (reference sequence). After removal of 5 bases from V and 4 bases from J, the junction contained 3 bases not matched to a gene. CDR3 length equals 15 residues. DNA for the CDR3: TGTGCCAGCAGTACAGGACTAGCGGGATACAATGAGCAGTTCTTC. This gives the protein CASSTGLAGYNEQFF.

The chain uses TRBV6-6 and TRBJ2-1; a weak D match, TRBD1 (5 bases). The CDR3 runs 15 residues. The germline V gene has CDR1 MNHNY and CDR2 SVGAGI (reference sequence). Trimming pared 0 bases from V and 5 bases from J, leaving 11 bases between. This CDR3 reads CASSYSQGTHNEQFF. The CDR3, as DNA: TGTGCCAGCAGTTACTCCCAGGGCACGCACAATGAGCAGTTCTTC.

This clone was counted a single time. The chain carries TRBV5-1 and TRBJ1-2; 8 positions agree with TRBD1. Germline V gene data show CDR1 as SGHRS and CDR2 as YFSETQ. CDR3 length equals 13 residues. With 4 bases clipped from V and 6 bases from J, the junction kept 5 bases outside the gene matches. CDR3 DNA: TGCGCCAGCAGCGTGACAGGGGAGGATGGCTACACCTTC. Encoded protein: CASSVTGEDGYTF.

This chain uses TRBV5-5 with TRBJ1-1; no reliable D call. CDR3 length equals 13 residues. V dropped 7 bases and J dropped 0 bases, with 10 bases sitting between them. CDR1 and CDR2 from the germline V gene are SGHKS and YYEKEE (reference sequence). Here the CDR3 DNA reads TGTGCCAGCGGCCAAACAGTGAACACTGAAGCTTTCTTT. This codes for CASGQTVNTEAFF.

The V call is TRBV25-1, the J call TRBJ2-7; TRBD1 aligns across 9 bases. The germline V gene encodes CDR1 MGHDK and CDR2 SYGVNS. The CDR3 extends over 13 amino acids. Trimming removed 6 bases from V and 5 bases from J; junction bases left unmatched: 5. DNA of the CDR3: TGTGCCAGCAGGGGGGGACAGGGCGACGAGCAGTACTTC. Its protein product is CASRGGQGDEQYF.

V usage is TRBV5-6 and J usage is TRBJ1-2, with 8 bases lining up with TRBD1. V dropped 2 bases and J dropped 4; count of bases not matched to a gene: 4. CDR1 is SGHDT and CDR2 is YYEEEE in the germline V gene. This CDR3 has 14 residues. CDR3 sequence: CASSFDRGGYGYTF. In DNA, the CDR3 is TGTGCCAGCAGCTTCGACAGGGGAGGCTATGGCTACACCTTC.

This chain links TRBV7-9 with TRBJ2-1, with D perhaps matching TRBD2 (5 bases). The CDR3 is made up of 14 amino acids. Germline loops: CDR1 SEHNR, CDR2 FQNEAQ (reference sequence). Between the trimmed V and J ends, which lost 1 base and 5 bases, there was a span of 9 bases. This chain's CDR3 is CASSLVGRNNEQFF. The CDR3 DNA follows: TGTGCCAGCAGCTTAGTAGGGAGAAACAATGAGCAGTTCTTC.

J is TRBJ2-7 and V is TRBV4-2; TRBD1 agrees at 7 bases. The V gene end was trimmed by 1 base and the J gene end by 2 bases; junction bases not matched to a gene: 8. Germline CDR1 LGHNA, CDR2 YNFKEQ. This CDR3 spans 16 amino acids. CDR3 region: CASSQVGWDSTYEQYF. As DNA, the CDR3 is TGTGCCAGCAGCCAAGTAGGGTGGGACAGCACCTACGAGCAGTACTTC.

The rearrangement joins TRBV19 to TRBJ1-5; tentative D call: TRBD1 (6 bases). The CDR3 length is 14 residues. Germline V gene data show CDR1 as LNHDA and CDR2 as SQIVND (reference sequence). Trimming took 5 bases from V and 5 from J, leaving 13 bases between them. CDR3 sequence reads: CASSVRDTDQPQHF. The CDR3 region has the DNA TGTGCCAGTAGTGTCCGGGACACAGATCAGCCCCAGCATTTT.

The rearrangement uses TRBV9 and TRBJ1-4; no clear D. CDR3 length: 14 residues. Germline-derived CDR1 and CDR2 are SGDLS and YYNGEE. V was shortened by 3 bases and J by 0 bases, with 6 bases between the two germline ends. The CDR3 DNA is TGTGCCAGCAGCGCCATCGCAACTAATGAAAAACTGTTTTTT. Residues: CASSAIATNEKLFF. The complete variable domain, with remaining parts taken from reference TRBV9 and TRBJ1-4, reads DSGVTQTPKHLITATGQRVTLRCSPRSGDLSVYWYQQSLDQGLQFLIQYYNGEERAKGNILERFSAQQFPDLHSELNLSSLELGDSALYFCASSAIATNEKLFFGSGTQLSVL.

The J gene is TRBJ2-1, the V gene TRBV11-2; D remains unclear. CDR1 and CDR2 (germline): SGHAT, FQNNGV. V was trimmed by 3 bases and J by 2 bases, leaving 8 bases between them. There are 14 residues in the CDR3. The CDR3 nucleotides are TGTGCCAGCAGCTTCCACGTTACCTACAATGAGCAGTTCTTC. Protein sequence: CASSFHVTYNEQFF.

The chain combines TRBV27 with TRBJ2-7; D may be TRBD1 (5 bases). Germline V lookup: CDR1 MNHEY, CDR2 SMNVEV (reference sequence). Between the trimmed V and J ends, which lost 4 bases and 2 bases, there was a span of 9 bases. The CDR3 sequence is 13 residues long. CDR3 bases: TGTGCCAGCAGTTCGACAGCCCCCTACGAGCAGTACTTC. Protein product: CASSSTAPYEQYF.

V is TRBV28 and J is TRBJ1-5; D may be TRBD1 (5 bases). Looked up from germline, CDR1 is MDHEN and CDR2 is SYDVKM. Trimming took off 3 bases at V and 8 bases at J, with 11 bases between the two ends. This CDR3 spans 13 amino acids. The chain's CDR3 is CASSFGGTEPQHF. The CDR3 nucleotides are TGTGCCAGCAGTTTCGGGGGTACTGAGCCCCAGCATTTT. Based on the CDR3 plus reference TRBV28 and TRBJ1-5, the full variable domain is DVKVTQSSRYLVKRTGEKVFLECVQDMDHENMFWYRQDPGLGLRLIYFSYDVKMKEKGDIPEGYSVSREKKERFSLILESASTNQTSMYLCASSFGGTEPQHFGDGTRLSIL.

This chain uses TRBV4-1 with TRBJ2-1; TRBD1 matches at 7 bases. The CDR3 is 16 amino acids. The germline CDR1 and CDR2 sequences are MGHRA and YSYEKL. V lost 0 bases and J lost 4; bases outside the gene matches: 6. The CDR3 region has the DNA TGCGCCAGCAGCCAAGATTGGGACAGAGAGTACAATGAGCAGTTCTTC. Protein product: CASSQDWDREYNEQFF.

The V call is TRBV5-1, the J call TRBJ2-1; the D gene is possibly TRBD2 (6 bases). Germline V gene sequence: CDR1 SGHRS, CDR2 YFSETQ. The CDR3 has 15 residues. V was pared by 4 bases and J by 5 bases, with 16 bases between. DNA of the CDR3: TGCGCCAGCAGCCTGGCAGGAGGGGCTGACAATGAGCAGTTCTTC. It is translated as CASSLAGGADNEQFF.